Listed below are T cell receptor beta chains from one sample, sequenced in a study of shared clonotypes between healthy human individuals. The protocol was immunoSEQ multiplex PCR, while the TCRdb copy is restricted to in-frame clones and leaves out a portion. Of a few hundred thousand clones listed, around 77% were seen once; the top ten hold approximately 12%. The sequenced sample was PBMCs. All receptors derive from a woman in her forties in good health. Some clones in this sample may be carry-over from other donors' samples. The CDR3 runs from the conserved cysteine through the conserved F or W. A D gene is named only where the DNA matches it firmly. Some rows mark clone size as missing; the rest say once, few, many or name a class of expanded clone.

>TRBD1|TRBJ1-2|few|TRBV6-1
CASSEGTGVGYTF
TGTGCCAGCAGTGAAGGGACAGGGGTTGGCTACACCTTC
>-|TRBJ2-7|-|TRBV15
CATSRDRQVSYEQYF
TGTGCCACCAGCAGAGACCGACAGGTCAGCTACGAGCAGTACTTC
>-|TRBJ2-1|-|TRBV5-1
CASSRVGDPAYNEQFF
TGCGCCAGCAGCCGCGTAGGGGACCCGGCCTACAATGAGCAGTTCTTC
>TRBD1|TRBJ2-5|-|TRBV5-1
CASSPTGVGETQYF
TGCGCCAGCAGCCCAACAGGGGTGGGAGAGACCCAGTACTTC
>-|TRBJ1-3|-|TRBV6-1
CASSEGAAFSGNTIYF
TGTGCCAGCAGTGAAGGGGCGGCCTTCTCTGGAAACACCATATATTTT
>TRBD1|TRBJ1-5|many|TRBV28
CASSTGGDSNQPQHF
TGTGCCAGCAGTACAGGGGGCGATTCCAATCAGCCCCAGCATTTT
>-|TRBJ2-7|-|TRBV7-8
CASSLERRGSSYEQYF
TGTGCCAGCAGCTTAGAGAGGAGGGGAAGTTCCTACGAGCAGTACTTC
>TRBD1|TRBJ2-7|once|TRBV11-3
CASSTATGAISYEQYF
TGTGCCAGCAGCACCGCGACAGGGGCTATTTCCTACGAGCAGTACTTC
>TRBD2|TRBJ2-1|-|TRBV9
CASSGGGGSYNEQFF
TGTGCCAGCAGCGGGGGCGGCGGGAGTTACAATGAGCAGTTCTTC
>TRBD2|TRBJ2-3|-|TRBV4-2
CASSPGLAGGRDTQYF
TGTGCCAGCAGCCCAGGACTAGCGGGAGGCCGGGATACGCAGTATTTT
>TRBD1|TRBJ2-5|-|TRBV7-6
CASSLRTGLETQYF
TGTGCCAGCAGCTTACGGACAGGTCTCGAGACCCAGTACTTC
>-|TRBJ1-4|-|TRBV7-9
CASSSHGSEKLFF
TGTGCCAGCAGTTCCCATGGTAGTGAAAAACTGTTTTTT
>-|TRBJ1-1|-|TRBV5-5
CASSGAWNTEAFF
TGTGCCAGCAGCGGAGCCTGGAACACTGAAGCTTTCTTT
>TRBD2|TRBJ2-2|-|TRBV4-2
CASSLEGLAGTNTGELFF
TGTGCCAGCAGCCTAGAGGGACTAGCGGGAACAAACACCGGGGAGCTGTTTTTT
>-|TRBJ2-7|-|TRBV4-1
CASSQAGGRSGLFVEQYF
TGCGCCAGCAGCCAAGCCGGGGGGCGATCGGGTTTGTTCGTCGAGCAGTACTTC
>-|TRBJ2-7|-|TRBV6-6
CASSYSRGQADEQYF
TGTGCCAGCAGTTACTCCCGGGGGCAGGCGGACGAGCAGTACTTC
>TRBD1|TRBJ1-1|many|TRBV10-3
CAISETTGGTEAFF
TGTGCCATCAGTGAGACAACAGGGGGCACTGAAGCTTTCTTT
>-|TRBJ2-3|-|TRBV2
CASRRVGGVVGDTQYF
TGTGCCAGCAGGAGGGTCGGGGGTGTAGTTGGAGATACGCAGTATTTT
>-|TRBJ2-7|-|TRBV10-3
CAISEGSGSYEQYF
TGTGCCATCAGTGAAGGTAGCGGCTCCTACGAGCAGTACTTC
>-|TRBJ1-2|-|TRBV6-1
CASSEAAGFSSGYTF
TGTGCCAGCAGTGAAGCCGCAGGGTTCTCCTCTGGCTACACCTTC
>-|TRBJ1-1|few|TRBV11-2
CASTSTGMNTEAFF
TGTGCCAGCACCTCGACAGGTATGAACACTGAAGCTTTCTTT
>-|TRBJ2-7|-|TRBV2
CASSLGGSYEQYF
TGTGCCAGCAGTTTAGGCGGCTCCTACGAGCAGTACTTC
>-|TRBJ2-3|-|TRBV5-6
CASSLAVDTQYF
TGTGCCAGCAGCTTGGCCGTGGATACGCAGTATTTT
>-|TRBJ1-5|-|TRBV19
CASRETGYGGLFDNQPQHF
TGTGCCAGTAGGGAAACAGGGTACGGGGGGCTCTTTGACAATCAGCCCCAGCATTTT
>TRBD1|TRBJ1-1|-|TRBV5-6
CASSFYGRGQGAFF
TGTGCCAGCAGCTTCTACGGAAGGGGGCAGGGAGCTTTCTTT
>-|TRBJ2-3|-|TRBV7-2
CASSLLPGADTQYF
TGTGCCAGCAGCTTATTACCAGGGGCAGATACGCAGTATTTT
>-|TRBJ2-2|-|TRBV29-1
CSAAVGPNTGELFF
TGCAGCGCGGCTGTGGGTCCGAACACCGGGGAGCTGTTCTTT
>-|TRBJ2-7|-|TRBV18
CASSPGPGREQYF
TGTGCCAGCTCACCCGGGCCCGGTCGCGAGCAGTACTTC
>-|TRBJ2-5|-|TRBV4-1
CASSQVQRQETQYF
TGCGCCAGCAGCCAAGTTCAGAGACAAGAGACCCAGTACTTC
>TRBD1|TRBJ2-1|-|TRBV5-1
CASSPGQGGNEQFF
TGCGCCAGCAGCCCGGGACAGGGGGGTAATGAGCAGTTCTTC
>TRBD2|TRBJ2-1|-|TRBV6-1
CASSEVASGRYEQFF
TGTGCCAGCAGTGAAGTCGCTAGCGGGAGATATGAGCAGTTCTTC
>TRBD1|TRBJ1-4|few|TRBV9
CASSVGTGREKLFF
TGTGCCAGCAGCGTAGGGACAGGGAGGGAAAAACTGTTTTTT
>TRBD2|TRBJ2-1|many|TRBV5-6
CASSLLAGVNEQFF
TGTGCCAGCAGCTTACTAGCGGGAGTCAATGAGCAGTTCTTC
>TRBD2|TRBJ2-1|-|TRBV14
CASSPLGLAVNEQFF
TGTGCCAGCAGCCCCCTAGGACTAGCTGTCAATGAGCAGTTCTTC
>-|TRBJ2-5|-|TRBV4-2
CASSRFLAHEETQYF
TGTGCCAGCAGCCGGTTTTTGGCGCATGAAGAGACCCAGTACTTC
>-|TRBJ1-1|-|TRBV4-2
CASSQGIDQGNTEAFF
TGTGCCAGCAGCCAAGGGATCGACCAGGGGAACACTGAAGCTTTCTTT
>-|TRBJ2-7|-|TRBV7-8
CASNPGTASYEQYF
TGTGCCAGCAACCCAGGGACGGCCTCCTACGAGCAGTACTTC